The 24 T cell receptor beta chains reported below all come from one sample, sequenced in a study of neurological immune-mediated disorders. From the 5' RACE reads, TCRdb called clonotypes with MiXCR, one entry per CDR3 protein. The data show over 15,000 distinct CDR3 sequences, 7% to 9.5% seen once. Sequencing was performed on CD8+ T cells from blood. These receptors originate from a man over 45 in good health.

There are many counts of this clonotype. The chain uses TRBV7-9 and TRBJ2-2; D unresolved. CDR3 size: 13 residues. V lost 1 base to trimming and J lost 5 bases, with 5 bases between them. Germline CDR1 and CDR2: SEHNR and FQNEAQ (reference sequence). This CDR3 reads CASSLVETGELFF. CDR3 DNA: TGTGCCAGCAGCTTAGTGGAGACCGGGGAGCTGTTTTTT.

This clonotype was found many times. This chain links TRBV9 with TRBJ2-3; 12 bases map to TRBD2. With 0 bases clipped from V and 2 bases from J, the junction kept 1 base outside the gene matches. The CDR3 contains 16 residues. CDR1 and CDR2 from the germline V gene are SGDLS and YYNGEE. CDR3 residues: CASSVGTSGITDTQYF. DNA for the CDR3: TGTGCCAGCAGCGTAGGGACTAGCGGGATCACAGATACGCAGTATTTT.

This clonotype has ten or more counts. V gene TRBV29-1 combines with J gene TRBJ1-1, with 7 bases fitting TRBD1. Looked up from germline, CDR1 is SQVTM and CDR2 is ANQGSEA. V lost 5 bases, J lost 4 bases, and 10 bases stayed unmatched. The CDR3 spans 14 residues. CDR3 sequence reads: CSVLRGRSGTEAFF. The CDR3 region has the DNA TGCAGCGTTCTTAGGGGGCGTTCGGGCACTGAAGCTTTCTTT.

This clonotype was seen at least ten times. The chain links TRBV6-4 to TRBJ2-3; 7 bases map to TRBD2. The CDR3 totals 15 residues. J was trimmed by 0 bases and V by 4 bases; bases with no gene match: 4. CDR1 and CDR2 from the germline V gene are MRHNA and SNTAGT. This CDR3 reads CASSAGGSSTDTQYF. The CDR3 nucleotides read TGTGCCAGCAGTGCAGGCGGGAGTAGCACAGATACGCAGTATTTT.

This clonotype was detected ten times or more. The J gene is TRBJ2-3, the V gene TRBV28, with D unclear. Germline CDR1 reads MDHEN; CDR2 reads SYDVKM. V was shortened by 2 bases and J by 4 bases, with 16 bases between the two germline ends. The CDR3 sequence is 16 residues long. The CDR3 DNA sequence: TGTGCCAGCAGTTTAGTGGCCAGATCTTTAGCAGATACGCAGTATTTT. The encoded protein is CASSLVARSLADTQYF.

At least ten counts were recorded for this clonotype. CDR3 amino acids: CASSQDWPSGDPQYF. The CDR3 nucleotides are TGCGCCAGCAGCCAAGATTGGCCTAGCGGGGACCCCCAGTACTTC. The chain has TRBV4-1 and TRBJ2-5; TRBD2 matches 9 bases. The CDR3 consists of 15 residues. V shed 0 bases and J 9 bases; nucleotides not matched to a gene: 8. Germline V CDR1 and CDR2: MGHRA, YSYEKL.

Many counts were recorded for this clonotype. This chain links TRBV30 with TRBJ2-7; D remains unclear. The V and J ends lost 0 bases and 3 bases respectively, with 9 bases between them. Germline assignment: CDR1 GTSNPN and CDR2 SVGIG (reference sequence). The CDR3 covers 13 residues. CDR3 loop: CAWSVGSSYEQYF. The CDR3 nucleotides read TGTGCCTGGAGTGTAGGAAGTAGCTACGAGCAGTACTTC.

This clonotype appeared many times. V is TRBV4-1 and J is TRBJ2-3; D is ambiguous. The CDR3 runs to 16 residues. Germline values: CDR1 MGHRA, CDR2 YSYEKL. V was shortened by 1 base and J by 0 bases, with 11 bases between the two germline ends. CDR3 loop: CASSQASNPSTDTQYF. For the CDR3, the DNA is TGCGCCAGCAGCCAAGCGTCTAATCCTAGCACAGATACGCAGTATTTT.

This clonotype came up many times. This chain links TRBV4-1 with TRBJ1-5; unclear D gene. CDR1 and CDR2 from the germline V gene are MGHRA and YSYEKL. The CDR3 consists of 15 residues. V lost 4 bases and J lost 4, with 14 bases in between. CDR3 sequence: CASSPSRAQNQPQHF. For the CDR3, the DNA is TGCGCCAGCAGCCCTTCACGGGCCCAAAATCAGCCCCAGCATTTT.

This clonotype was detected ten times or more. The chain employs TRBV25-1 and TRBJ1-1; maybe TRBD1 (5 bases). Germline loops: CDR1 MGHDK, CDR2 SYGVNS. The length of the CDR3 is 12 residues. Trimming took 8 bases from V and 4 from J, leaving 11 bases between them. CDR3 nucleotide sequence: TGTGCCAGCCAACGGGGGATCACTGAAGCTTTCTTT. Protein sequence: CASQRGITEAFF. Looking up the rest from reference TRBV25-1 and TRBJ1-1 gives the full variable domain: EADIYQTPRYLVIGTGKKITLECSQTMGHDKMYWYQQDPGMELHLIHYSYGVNSTEKGDLSSESTVSRIRTEHFPLTLESARPSHTSQYLCASQRGITEAFFGQGTRLTVV.

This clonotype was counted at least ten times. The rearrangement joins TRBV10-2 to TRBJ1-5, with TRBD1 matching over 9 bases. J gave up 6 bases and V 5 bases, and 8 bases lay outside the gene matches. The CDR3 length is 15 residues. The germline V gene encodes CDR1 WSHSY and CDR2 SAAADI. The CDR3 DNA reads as TGCGCCAGCAGTCCCGACAGGGGGATAAGTCAGCCCCAGCATTTT. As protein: CASSPDRGISQPQHF.

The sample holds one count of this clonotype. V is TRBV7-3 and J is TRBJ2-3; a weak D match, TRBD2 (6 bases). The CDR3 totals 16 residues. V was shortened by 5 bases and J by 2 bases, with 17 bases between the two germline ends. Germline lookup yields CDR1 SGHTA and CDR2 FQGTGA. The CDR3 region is CASSGGWRGATDTQYF. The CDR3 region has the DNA TGTGCCAGCAGCGGGGGTTGGCGGGGTGCCACAGATACGCAGTATTTT.

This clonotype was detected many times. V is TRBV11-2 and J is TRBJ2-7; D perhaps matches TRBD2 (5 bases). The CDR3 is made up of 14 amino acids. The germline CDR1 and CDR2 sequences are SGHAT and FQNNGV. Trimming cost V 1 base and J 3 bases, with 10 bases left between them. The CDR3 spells CASSLVGSYYEQYF. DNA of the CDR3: TGTGCCAGCAGCTTAGTTGGGAGTTACTACGAGCAGTACTTC.

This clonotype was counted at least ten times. CDR3 sequence (DNA): TGTGCCAGCAGCTTAAGCCTAGCCGCCGGGGAGCTGTTTTTT. Translated: CASSLSLAAGELFF. The gene calls are TRBV7-9 and TRBJ2-2; D possibly corresponds to TRBD2 (5 bases). V was pared by 2 bases and J by 6 bases, with 10 bases between. The CDR3 contains 14 residues. The germline gives CDR1 SEHNR, CDR2 FQNEAQ (reference sequence).

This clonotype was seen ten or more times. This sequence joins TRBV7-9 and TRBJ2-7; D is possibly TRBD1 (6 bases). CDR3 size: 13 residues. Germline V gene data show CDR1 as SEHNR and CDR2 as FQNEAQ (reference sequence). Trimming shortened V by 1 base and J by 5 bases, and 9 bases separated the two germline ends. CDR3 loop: CASSLGTANEQYF. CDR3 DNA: TGTGCCAGCAGCTTAGGGACAGCCAACGAGCAGTACTTC.

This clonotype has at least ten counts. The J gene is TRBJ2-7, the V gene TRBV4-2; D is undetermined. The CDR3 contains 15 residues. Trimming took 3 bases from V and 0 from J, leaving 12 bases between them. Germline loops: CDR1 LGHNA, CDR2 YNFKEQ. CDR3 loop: CASSHAEESSYEQYF. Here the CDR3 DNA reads TGTGCCAGCAGCCACGCTGAAGAGAGCTCCTACGAGCAGTACTTC.

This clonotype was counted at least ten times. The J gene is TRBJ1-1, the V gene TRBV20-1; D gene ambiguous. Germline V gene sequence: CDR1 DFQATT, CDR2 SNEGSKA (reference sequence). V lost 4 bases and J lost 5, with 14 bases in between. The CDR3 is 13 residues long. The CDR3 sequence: CSANKDRHTEAFF. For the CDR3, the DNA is TGCAGTGCTAATAAAGACCGGCATACTGAAGCTTTCTTT.

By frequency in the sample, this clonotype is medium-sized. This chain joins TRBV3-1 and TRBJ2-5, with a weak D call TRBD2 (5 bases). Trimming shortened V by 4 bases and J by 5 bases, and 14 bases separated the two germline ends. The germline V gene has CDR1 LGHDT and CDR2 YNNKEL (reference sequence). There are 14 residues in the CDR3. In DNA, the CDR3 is TGTGCCAGCAGCCGTCGGCTTGGAGGCGAGACCCAGTACTTC. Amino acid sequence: CASSRRLGGETQYF.

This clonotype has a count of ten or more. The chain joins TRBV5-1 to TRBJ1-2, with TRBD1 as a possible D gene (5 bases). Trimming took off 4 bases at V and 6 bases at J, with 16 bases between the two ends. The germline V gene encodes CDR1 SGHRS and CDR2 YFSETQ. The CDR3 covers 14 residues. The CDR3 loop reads CASSPGPRGDGYTF. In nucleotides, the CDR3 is TGCGCCAGCAGCCCAGGGCCGCGAGGTGATGGCTACACCTTC.

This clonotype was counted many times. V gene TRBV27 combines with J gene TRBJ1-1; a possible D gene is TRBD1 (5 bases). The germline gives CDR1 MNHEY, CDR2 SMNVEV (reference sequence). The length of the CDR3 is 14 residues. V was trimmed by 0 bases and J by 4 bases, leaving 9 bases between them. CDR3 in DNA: TGTGCCAGCAGTTTATCGGTGGGGGGCACTGAAGCTTTCTTT. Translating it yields CASSLSVGGTEAFF.

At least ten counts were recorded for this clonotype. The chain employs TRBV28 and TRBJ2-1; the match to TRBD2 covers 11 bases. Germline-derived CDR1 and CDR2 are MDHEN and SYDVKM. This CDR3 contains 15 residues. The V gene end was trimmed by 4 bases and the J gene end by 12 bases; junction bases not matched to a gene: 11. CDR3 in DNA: TGTGCCAGCAGTTCGATTAGCGGGAGGGCGGTTGGGCAGTTCTTC. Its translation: CASSSISGRAVGQFF.

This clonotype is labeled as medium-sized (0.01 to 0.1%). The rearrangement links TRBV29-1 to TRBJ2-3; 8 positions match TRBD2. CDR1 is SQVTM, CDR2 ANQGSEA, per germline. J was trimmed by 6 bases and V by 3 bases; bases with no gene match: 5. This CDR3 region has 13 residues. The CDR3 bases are TGCAGCGTTGATTTTAGCGGGACCGATACGCAGTATTTT. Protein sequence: CSVDFSGTDTQYF.

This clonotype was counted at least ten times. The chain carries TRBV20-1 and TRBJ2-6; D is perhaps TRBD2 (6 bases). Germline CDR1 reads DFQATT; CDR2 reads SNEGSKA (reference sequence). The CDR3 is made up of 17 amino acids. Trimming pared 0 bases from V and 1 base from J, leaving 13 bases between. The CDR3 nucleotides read TGCAGTGCTAGAGATCAGGAGGGTTTGTCTGGGGCCAACGTCCTGACTTTC. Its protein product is CSARDQEGLSGANVLTF.

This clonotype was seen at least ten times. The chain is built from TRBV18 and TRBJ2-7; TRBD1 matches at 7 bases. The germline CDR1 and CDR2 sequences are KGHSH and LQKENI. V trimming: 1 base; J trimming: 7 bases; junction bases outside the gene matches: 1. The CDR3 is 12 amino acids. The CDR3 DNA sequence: TGTGCCAGCTCACCACTGACAGGGGAGCAGTACTTC. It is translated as CASSPLTGEQYF. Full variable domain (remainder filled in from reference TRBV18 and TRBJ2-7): NAGVMQNPRHLVRRRGQEARLRCSPMKGHSHVYWYRQLPEEGLKFMVYLQKENIIDESGMPKERFSAEFPKEGPSILRIQQVVRGDSAAYFCASSPLTGEQYFGPGTRLTVT.